A selection of T cell receptor beta chains follows, all from one sample in a study of shared clonotypes between healthy human individuals. The assay was immunoSEQ multiplex PCR, and TCRdb's table has in-frame clones only and misses some. The table shows about 2,100,000 clones, with about 93% occurring only once. The sample consisted of naive CD8+ T cells from PBMCs. All receptors come from a young man in good health. Some clones in this sample may be carry-over from other donors' samples. CDR3s include the opening cysteine and the closing phenylalanine or tryptophan. A D gene is named only where the DNA matches it firmly. Clone size appears in some rows only: once, few, many, or a class for an expanded clone.

V	D	size	J	CDR3
TRBV30	NA	NA	TRBJ2-3	CAWIPPNGEPGWDTQYF
TRBV5-6	NA	NA	TRBJ2-7	CASSLMGPLAYEQYF
TRBV4-1	NA	once	TRBJ2-7	CASSQVEQGGFYEQYF
TRBV28	NA	NA	TRBJ1-5	CASTDSPWGNQPQHF
TRBV5-4	NA	NA	TRBJ1-1	CASSLDASRTENTEAFF
TRBV28	NA	NA	TRBJ2-2	CASSLISSNTGELFF
TRBV7-6	NA	NA	TRBJ1-1	CASSLGGDPTEAFF
TRBV6-6	NA	NA	TRBJ1-3	CASNEGFSGNTIYF
TRBV5-1	TRBD2	once	TRBJ2-3	CASSYEREGVADTQYF
TRBV11-3	TRBD2	NA	TRBJ2-1	CASSRTSGTAGDEQFF
TRBV7-9	TRBD1	NA	TRBJ1-5	CASSRDRGNQPQHF
TRBV15	NA	NA	TRBJ2-1	CATSSEQGLLWYNEQFF
TRBV9	NA	NA	TRBJ2-2	CASSATANTGELFF
TRBV19	NA	NA	TRBJ2-7	CASSIGFLSDEQYF
TRBV13	TRBD2	NA	TRBJ2-2	CASSLRPSGRDTGELFF
TRBV28	NA	NA	TRBJ2-7	CASGLPGTYEQYF